The 27 T cell receptor beta chains below were found in one sample sequenced in a study of blood T cell repertoires in COVID-19. Assay: immunoSEQ multiplex PCR; the TCRdb copy retains only in-frame clones and omits some. The data contain roughly 99,000 clones, approximately 85% of them seen just once; the ten biggest clones take up roughly 20%. Sequences were obtained from peripheral blood. These receptors all come from an elderly woman with active or convalescent COVID-19.

The chain joins TRBV30 to TRBJ2-1; 7 bases are a match to TRBD2. The trim removed 4 bases at V and 3 bases at J, leaving 15 bases unmatched. CDR3 length equals 17 residues. Germline CDR1 GTSNPN, CDR2 SVGIG (reference sequence). CDR3 protein: CAWIPTQERGDYNEQFF. DNA of the CDR3: TGTGCCTGGATTCCCACGCAAGAGCGGGGCGACTACAATGAGCAGTTCTTC.

This chain connects TRBV5-1 to TRBJ2-3; no clear D gene. This CDR3 is built from 15 residues. The germline gives CDR1 SGHRS, CDR2 YFSETQ. Deletions cut 2 bases from V and 0 bases from J, with 10 bases between. Here the CDR3 reads CASSLQSRSTDTQYF. CDR3 nucleotides: TGCGCCAGCAGCTTACAGTCTCGTAGCACAGATACGCAGTATTTT.

V and J are TRBV14 and TRBJ1-1; a possible D gene is TRBD1 (5 bases). The germline CDR1 and CDR2 sequences are SGHDN and FVKESK. This CDR3 has 15 residues. Trimming removed 4 bases at V and 5 bases at J, with 17 bases between. The CDR3 DNA reads as TGTGCCAGCAGCCTAACGGGGGTTGGAGGTACTGAAGCTTTCTTT. It encodes CASSLTGVGGTEAFF.

This clone was recorded once. The V gene is TRBV28, the J gene TRBJ2-1; 9 nucleotides agree with TRBD2. The CDR3 has 17 amino acids. The germline gives CDR1 MDHEN, CDR2 SYDVKM. Trimming cost V 0 bases and J 5 bases; bases outside gene matches: 8. The CDR3 bases are TGTGCCAGCAGTTTATGGGGTGGACTAGCGATCGACAATGAGCAGTTCTTC. This codes for CASSLWGGLAIDNEQFF.

The CDR3 bases are TGTGCCTGGAGTGTAGGGCGGGCTGACTATGGCTACACCTTC. Translating gives CAWSVGRADYGYTF. The J gene is TRBJ1-2, the V gene TRBV30; D uncertain. Germline CDR1 reads GTSNPN; CDR2 reads SVGIG (reference sequence). This CDR3 spans 14 amino acids. Trimming left V 0 bases short and J 3 bases short, with 11 bases between.

This chain connects TRBV11-2 to TRBJ2-7, with D unclear. The CDR3 contains 15 residues. V was cut by 2 bases and J by 2 bases, with 13 bases left in between. Germline V CDR1 and CDR2: SGHAT, FQNNGV. The DNA for the CDR3 is TGTGCCAGCAGCTTATCGATTAGCCATACCTACGAGCAGTACTTC. Translated, it gives CASSLSISHTYEQYF.

The J gene is TRBJ2-1, the V gene TRBV13; perhaps TRBD2 as D (6 bases). V lost 1 base and J 4 bases, leaving 14 bases between the germline ends. This CDR3 contains 16 residues. From germline, CDR1 is PRHDT and CDR2 FYEKMQ (reference sequence). The CDR3 here is CASSLAVAAAYNEQFF. DNA of the CDR3: TGTGCCAGCAGCTTAGCGGTAGCGGCCGCTTACAATGAGCAGTTCTTC.

This clone occurred a few times. The chain carries TRBV18 and TRBJ2-7; D not resolved. With 1 base removed from V and 2 bases from J, the gap between germline ends came to 9 bases. The CDR3 has 14 amino acids. Germline assignment: CDR1 KGHSH and CDR2 LQKENI. For the CDR3, the DNA is TGTGCCAGCTCACCACTGGCAGGAACCTACGAGCAGTACTTC. It translates to CASSPLAGTYEQYF.

The table lists this clone with many counts. The CDR3 region has the DNA TGTGCCAGCTCACCACCGATGGGCTCCGCCGGCAATGAGCAGTTCTTC. Its protein product is CASSPPMGSAGNEQFF. This chain links TRBV18 with TRBJ2-1; D is ambiguous. Trimming took off 0 bases at V and 6 bases at J, with 15 bases between the two ends. This CDR3 has 16 amino acids. Germline CDR1 KGHSH, CDR2 LQKENI.

Only a few counts were recorded for this clone. An end of the junction differs from the germline gene, which may be a read error. The chain carries TRBV5-1 and TRBJ2-7, with 12 bases identical to TRBD1. The CDR3 totals 14 residues. Germline V CDR1 and CDR2: SGHRS, YFSETQ. This chain's CDR3 is CASSSGQGADEQYF. The CDR3 nucleotides read TGTGCCAGCAGCTCGGGACAGGGGGCTGACGAGCAGTACTTC.

V usage is TRBV5-1 and J usage is TRBJ1-2; 10 nucleotides line up with TRBD1. The CDR3 contains 16 residues. Germline V gene sequence: CDR1 SGHRS, CDR2 YFSETQ. J lost 1 base, V lost 0 bases, and 3 bases had no gene match. CDR3 DNA: TGCGCCAGCAGCTTGGAGGGACAGGGGATTAACTATGGCTACACCTTC. Its translation: CASSLEGQGINYGYTF.

This clone was seen only a few times. The chain combines TRBV28 with TRBJ2-3; 7 positions agree with TRBD2. V trimming: 2 bases; J trimming: 0 bases; junction bases outside the gene matches: 11. This CDR3 spans 18 amino acids. Germline lookup yields CDR1 MDHEN and CDR2 SYDVKM. The CDR3 is CASSLMALVGGSTDTQYF. The CDR3 nucleotides are TGTGCCAGCAGTTTAATGGCCTTAGTGGGAGGGAGCACAGATACGCAGTATTTT.

The rearrangement uses TRBV2 and TRBJ2-7, with D possibly matching TRBD1 (6 bases). Trimming shortened V by 4 bases and J by 3 bases, and 7 bases separated the two germline ends. The CDR3 has 12 residues. Per germline, CDR1 SNHLY and CDR2 FYNNEI. For the CDR3, the DNA is TGTGCCAGCAGTGGGGACATCTACGAGCAGTACTTC. It codes for CASSGDIYEQYF.

The rearrangement joins TRBV5-4 to TRBJ2-1; possible D gene TRBD2, 6 bases. The V end was cut by 4 bases, the J end by 7 bases, with 18 bases between. The CDR3 contains 15 residues. The germline V gene encodes CDR1 SGHNT and CDR2 YYREEE (reference sequence). In nucleotides, the CDR3 is TGTGCCAGCAGCCTGAGCATAGGAGGGGTGAATGAGCAGTTCTTC. Translation gives CASSLSIGGVNEQFF.

This clone was detected a few times. This chain uses TRBV12-3 or TRBV12-4 with TRBJ2-5; 8 bases are shared with TRBD2. The CDR3 has 13 amino acids. Trimming at V came to 5 bases and at J to 5 bases, leaving 4 bases not matched to a gene. CDR3 sequence reads: CASSPSGRETQYF. The CDR3 nucleotides read TGTGCCAGCAGTCCTAGCGGGCGGGAGACCCAGTACTTC.

This rearrangement joins TRBV7-9 to TRBJ1-1; 10 nucleotides agree with TRBD1. The ends lost 5 bases at V and 5 bases at J; junction bases unmatched: 20. The CDR3 loop spans 19 amino acids. The V gene's germline CDR1 is SEHNR and CDR2 FQNEAQ (reference sequence). CDR3 sequence (DNA): TGTGCCAGCAGCCTTAGACTCGGGACAGGGGAGGCAGGAGGGACTGAAGCTTTCTTT. This codes for CASSLRLGTGEAGGTEAFF.

This clone was seen a handful of times. V gene TRBV7-2 combines with J gene TRBJ2-1; weak D call: TRBD1 (5 bases). V gave up 4 bases and J gave up 5 bases, with 9 bases separating them. Germline V lookup: CDR1 SGHTA, CDR2 FQGNSA. This CDR3 has 13 amino acids. In nucleotides, the CDR3 is TGTGCCAGCAGCTCGAGCAGGGACAATGAGCAGTTCTTC. This translates into CASSSSRDNEQFF. The whole variable domain, filled in from reference TRBV7-2 and TRBJ2-1, reads GAGVSQSPSNKVTEKGKDVELRCDPISGHTALYWYRQSLGQGLEFLIYFQGNSAPDKSGLPSDRFSAERTGGSVSTLTIQRTQQEDSAVYLCASSSSRDNEQFFGPGTRLTVL.

This chain links TRBV19 with TRBJ2-7; TRBD2 is a possible D gene (6 bases). The V and J ends lost 4 bases and 6 bases respectively, with 19 bases between them. This CDR3 is 15 amino acids long. Germline V gene sequence: CDR1 LNHDA, CDR2 SQIVND (reference sequence). CDR3 amino acids: CASSTSWSLEGEQYF. The CDR3 DNA reads TGTGCCAGTAGTACCTCTTGGTCCTTGGAGGGCGAGCAGTACTTC.

The chain has TRBV5-4 and TRBJ2-2, with 9 bases aligning to TRBD2. The CDR3 extends over 16 amino acids. Germline CDR1 reads SGHNT; CDR2 reads YYREEE (reference sequence). With 2 bases clipped from V and 1 base from J, the junction kept 3 bases outside the gene matches. DNA of the CDR3: TGTGCCAGCAGCTTCGGACTAGCGAGGAACACCGGGGAGCTGTTTTTT. This translates into CASSFGLARNTGELFF.

This clone appeared a few times. This chain joins TRBV28 and TRBJ1-2, with 8 bases matching TRBD1. Germline trimming cut 3 bases from V and 6 bases from J; bases unmatched to any gene: 9. Per germline, CDR1 MDHEN and CDR2 SYDVKM. This CDR3 has 15 amino acids. CDR3 residues: CASSLGAFRGHGYTF. The CDR3 DNA reads as TGTGCCAGCAGTTTGGGGGCATTCAGGGGGCATGGCTACACCTTC.

This clone was recorded a few times. The J gene is TRBJ1-2, the V gene TRBV4-2; D is perhaps TRBD1 (6 bases). Germline CDR1 is LGHNA and CDR2 is YNFKEQ. The CDR3 extends over 15 amino acids. V shed 0 bases and J shed 4 bases, with 12 bases lying between them. This CDR3 reads CASSQDRGGTYGYTF. The CDR3 bases are TGTGCCAGCAGCCAAGATAGGGGGGGTACCTATGGCTACACCTTC.

The chain couples TRBV9 to TRBJ2-1, with D perhaps TRBD2 (5 bases). V was pared by 4 bases and J by 9 bases, with 14 bases between. In germline, CDR1 is SGDLS, CDR2 YYNGEE. The CDR3 is 13 amino acids. The CDR3 sequence is CASSTQGSGEQFF. The CDR3 coding sequence is TGTGCCAGCAGCACGCAAGGGAGTGGTGAGCAGTTCTTC.

The V and J genes are TRBV18 and TRBJ2-7; D gene ambiguous. Trimming took off 2 bases at V and 3 bases at J, with 8 bases between the two ends. Germline lookup yields CDR1 KGHSH and CDR2 LQKENI. The CDR3 consists of 13 residues. The CDR3 nucleotides read TGTGCCAGCTCACCAGCGGAAGGCTACGAGCAGTACTTC. The encoded protein is CASSPAEGYEQYF.

The V call is TRBV2, the J call TRBJ2-3, with no clear D. CDR1 and CDR2 (germline): SNHLY, FYNNEI. V was clipped by 5 bases and J by 0 bases, with 6 bases between them. The CDR3 runs 13 residues. The CDR3 spells CASSKLSTDTQYF. The CDR3 DNA is TGTGCCAGCAGTAAACTCAGCACAGATACGCAGTATTTT.

The chain is built from TRBV7-2 and TRBJ1-5; D remains unclear. Per the germline V gene, CDR1 is SGHTA and CDR2 is FQGNSA. V lost 5 bases, J lost 9 bases, and 17 bases lay in between. The CDR3 is made up of 14 amino acids. The CDR3 loop is CASSPGSPGLPQHF. CDR3 DNA: TGTGCCAGCAGCCCGGGATCACCCGGGCTGCCCCAGCATTTT.

This clone appeared a single time. The chain combines TRBV24-1 with TRBJ2-7, with 7 nucleotides matching TRBD1. Germline CDR1 reads KGHDR; CDR2 reads SFDVKD. After removal of 5 bases from V and 4 bases from J, the junction contained 10 bases not matched to a gene. The CDR3 consists of 15 residues. CDR3 protein: CATSGGGKGAYEQYF. The CDR3 nucleotides read TGTGCCACCAGTGGTGGGGGAAAGGGGGCATACGAGCAGTACTTC.

This clone was detected once. The J gene is TRBJ2-1, the V gene TRBV2; 8 bases line up with TRBD2. The length of the CDR3 is 15 residues. Trimming removed 2 bases from V and 6 bases from J; junction bases left unmatched: 6. Germline V gene data show CDR1 as SNHLY and CDR2 as FYNNEI. CDR3 sequence (DNA): TGTGCCAGCAGTGAACCGTTGGGACTAGTCAATGAGCAGTTCTTC. Translated, it gives CASSEPLGLVNEQFF. The full variable domain, completed using reference TRBV2 and TRBJ2-1, is EPEVTQTPSHQVTQMGQEVILRCVPISNHLYFYWYRQILGQKVEFLVSFYNNEISEKSEIFDDQFSVERPDGSNFTLKIRSTKLEDSAMYFCASSEPLGLVNEQFFGPGTRLTVL.